Given below is one T cell receptor beta chain in context. These data originate in a study of cytomegalovirus exposure and HLA in healthy donors. The PCR used 60 Vbeta and 13 Jbeta primers. Assay: immunoSEQ multiplex PCR; the TCRdb copy retains only in-frame clones and omits some. The data hold over 150,000 clones, with around 83% observed a single time. The TCR originated in a man over 45 in good health and CMV-seronegative. What was sequenced was PBMCs.

In DNA, the CDR3 is TGTGCCAGCAGCGCGACTAGCGGGAGCACAGATACGCAGTATTTT. Translating gives CASSATSGSTDTQYF. The chain uses TRBV6-6 and TRBJ2-3, with 10 bases fitting TRBD2. The CDR3 runs to 15 residues. Germline values: CDR1 MNHNY, CDR2 SVGAGI (reference sequence). The trim removed 6 bases at V and 0 bases at J, leaving 3 bases unmatched.